Listed below are T cell receptor beta chains from one sample, sequenced in a study of CD8+CD57+ T cells in acquired aplastic anemia. Via MiXCR, TCRdb re-called the reads, giving one row per CDR3 protein. The table records some 200,000 distinct CDR3 sequences, 50% to 70% of them present only once. The specimen sequenced was sorted CD4+, CD8+, or CD8+CD57+ T cells (not recorded which) from PBMCs. Receptors originate from a human donor with aplastic anemia. CDR3s include the opening cysteine and the closing phenylalanine or tryptophan.

j_call v_call cdr3_aa
TRBJ2-3 TRBV7-9 CASSPADDRGNSDTQYF
TRBJ2-7 TRBV19 CASKAEAGGTYEQYF
TRBJ2-3 TRBV20-1 CSASRPGDTQYF
TRBJ2-3 TRBV7-2 CASSWGSSTDTQYF
TRBJ2-7 TRBV10-3 CAGSGTRLYEQYF
TRBJ2-1 TRBV11-1 CASSPGQGILGEQFF
TRBJ1-5 TRBV10-2 CASARATGQVNYEQPQRF
TRBJ1-2 TRBV29-1 CSVDTSGGTRYTF
TRBJ2-7 TRBV19 CASSSTLAAENEQYF
TRBJ2-1 TRBV5-8 CASSLVGISYNEQFF
TRBJ1-5 TRBV7-8 CASSLEAGVGQPQHF
TRBJ2-7 TRBV2 CASSGGTAEDEQYF
TRBJ2-3 TRBV10-1 CASSDSGTNEQYF
TRBJ2-1 TRBV20-1 CSAELAGGRSYNEQFF
TRBJ1-2 TRBV7-9 CASSEGSNGYTF
TRBJ1-5 TRBV2 CASSVFSNQPQHF
TRBJ2-5 TRBV7-2 CASSLVIGGETQYF
TRBJ2-5 TRBV11-3 CASSSGGGAGETQYF
TRBJ1-2 TRBV2 CASINTRAVDYGYTF
TRBJ2-7 TRBV5-4 CASSLVGQPYEQYF
TRBJ1-1 TRBV29-1 CSVVVRAGTEAFF
TRBJ1-1 TRBV10-3 CAIRKGAGEGNTEAFF
TRBJ2-7 TRBV20-1 CSATRLAGRSYEQYF
TRBJ2-5 TRBV2 CATGTGASGETQYF
TRBJ2-7 TRBV20-1 CSARVRRASSYEQYF
TRBJ1-2 TRBV10-2 CASSAGTVDGYTF
TRBJ2-3 TRBV24-1 CATSDLSGDGDTQYF
TRBJ1-2 TRBV29-1 CSVPGRLLGYTF
TRBJ2-2 TRBV2 CASSADNTGELFF